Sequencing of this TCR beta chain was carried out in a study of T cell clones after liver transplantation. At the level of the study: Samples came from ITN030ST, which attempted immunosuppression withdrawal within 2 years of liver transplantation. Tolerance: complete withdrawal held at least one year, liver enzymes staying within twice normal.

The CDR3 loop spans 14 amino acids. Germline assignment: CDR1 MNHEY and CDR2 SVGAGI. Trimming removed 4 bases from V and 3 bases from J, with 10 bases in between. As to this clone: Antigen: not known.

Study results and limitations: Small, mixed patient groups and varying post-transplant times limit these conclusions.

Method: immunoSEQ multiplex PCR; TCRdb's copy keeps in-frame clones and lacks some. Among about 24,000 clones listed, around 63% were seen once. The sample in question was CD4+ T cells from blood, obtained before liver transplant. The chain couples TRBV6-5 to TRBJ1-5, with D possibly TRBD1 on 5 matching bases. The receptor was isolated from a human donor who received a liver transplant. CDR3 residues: CASSSRQSNQPQHF. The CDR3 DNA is TGTGCCAGCAGTTCAAGACAGTCCAATCAGCCCCAGCATTTT.